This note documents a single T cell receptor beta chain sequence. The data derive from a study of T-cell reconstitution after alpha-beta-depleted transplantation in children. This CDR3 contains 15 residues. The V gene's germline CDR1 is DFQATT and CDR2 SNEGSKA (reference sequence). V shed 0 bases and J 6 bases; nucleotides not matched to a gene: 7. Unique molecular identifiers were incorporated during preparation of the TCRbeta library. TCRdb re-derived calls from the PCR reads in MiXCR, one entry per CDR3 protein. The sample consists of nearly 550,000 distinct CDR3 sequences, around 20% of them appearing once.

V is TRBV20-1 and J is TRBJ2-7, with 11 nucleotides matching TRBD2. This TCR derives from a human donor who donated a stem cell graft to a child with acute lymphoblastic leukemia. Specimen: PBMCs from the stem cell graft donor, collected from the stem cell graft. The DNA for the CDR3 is TGCAGTGCTAGAGATGGGCTAGCGGGAGGATTCGAGCAGTACTTC. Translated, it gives CSARDGLAGGFEQYF.